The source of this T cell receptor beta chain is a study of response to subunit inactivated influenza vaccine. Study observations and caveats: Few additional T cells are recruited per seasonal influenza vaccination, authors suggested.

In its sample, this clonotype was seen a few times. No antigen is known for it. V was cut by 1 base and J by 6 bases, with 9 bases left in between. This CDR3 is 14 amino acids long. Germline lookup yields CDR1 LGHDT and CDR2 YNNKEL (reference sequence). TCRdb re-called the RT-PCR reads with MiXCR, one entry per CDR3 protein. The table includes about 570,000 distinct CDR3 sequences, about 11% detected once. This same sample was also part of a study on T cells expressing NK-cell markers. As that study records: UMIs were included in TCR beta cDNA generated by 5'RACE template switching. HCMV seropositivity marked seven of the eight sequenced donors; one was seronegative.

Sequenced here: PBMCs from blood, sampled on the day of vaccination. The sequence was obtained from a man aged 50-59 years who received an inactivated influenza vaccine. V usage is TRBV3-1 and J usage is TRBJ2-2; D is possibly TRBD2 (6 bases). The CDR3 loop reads CASSQAGGPGELFF. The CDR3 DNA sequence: TGTGCCAGCAGCCAAGCAGGAGGGCCCGGGGAGCTGTTTTTT. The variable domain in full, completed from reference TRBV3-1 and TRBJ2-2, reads DTAVSQTPKYLVTQMGNDKSIKCEQNLGHDTMYWYKQDSKKFLKIMFSYNNKELIINETVPNRFSPKSPDKAHLNLHINSLELGDSAVYFCASSQAGGPGELFFGEGSRLTVL.